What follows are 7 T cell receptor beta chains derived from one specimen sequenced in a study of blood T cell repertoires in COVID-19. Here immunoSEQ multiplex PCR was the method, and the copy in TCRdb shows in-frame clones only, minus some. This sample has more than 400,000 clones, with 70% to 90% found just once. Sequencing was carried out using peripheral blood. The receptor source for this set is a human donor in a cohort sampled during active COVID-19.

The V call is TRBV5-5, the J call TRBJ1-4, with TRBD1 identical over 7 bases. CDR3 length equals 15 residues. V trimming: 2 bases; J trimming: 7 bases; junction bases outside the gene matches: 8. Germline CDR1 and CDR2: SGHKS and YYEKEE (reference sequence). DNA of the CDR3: TGTGCCAGCAGCTTCACAGGGGAGGAGGGTGAAAAACTGTTTTTT. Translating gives CASSFTGEEGEKLFF.

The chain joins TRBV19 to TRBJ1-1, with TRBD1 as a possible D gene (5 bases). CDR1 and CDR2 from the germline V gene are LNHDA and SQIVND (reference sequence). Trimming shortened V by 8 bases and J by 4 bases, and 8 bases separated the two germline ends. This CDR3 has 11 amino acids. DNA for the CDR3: TGTGCCAGTCTCGGGGGCACTGAAGCTTTCTTT. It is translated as CASLGGTEAFF.

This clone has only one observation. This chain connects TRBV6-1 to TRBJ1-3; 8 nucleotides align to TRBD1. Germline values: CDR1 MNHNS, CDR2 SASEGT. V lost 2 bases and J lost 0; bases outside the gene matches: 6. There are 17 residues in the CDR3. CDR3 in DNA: TGTGCCAGCAGTGAACCGGGACAGGTTTTCTCTGGAAACACCATATATTTT. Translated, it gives CASSEPGQVFSGNTIYF.

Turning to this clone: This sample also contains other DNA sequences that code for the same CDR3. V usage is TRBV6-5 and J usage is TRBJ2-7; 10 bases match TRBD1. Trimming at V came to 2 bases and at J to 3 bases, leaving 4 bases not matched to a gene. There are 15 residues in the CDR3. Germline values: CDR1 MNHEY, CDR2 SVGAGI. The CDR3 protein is CASSYPGQGIYEQYF. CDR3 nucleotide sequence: TGTGCCAGCAGTTACCCGGGACAGGGGATCTACGAGCAGTACTTC.

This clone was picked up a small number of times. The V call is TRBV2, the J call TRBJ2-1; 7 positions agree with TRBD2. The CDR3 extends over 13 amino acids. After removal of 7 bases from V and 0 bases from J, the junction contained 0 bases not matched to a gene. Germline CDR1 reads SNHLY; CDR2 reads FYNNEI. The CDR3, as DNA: TGTGCCAGCACTAGCGGCTCCTACAATGAGCAGTTCTTC. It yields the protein CASTSGSYNEQFF.

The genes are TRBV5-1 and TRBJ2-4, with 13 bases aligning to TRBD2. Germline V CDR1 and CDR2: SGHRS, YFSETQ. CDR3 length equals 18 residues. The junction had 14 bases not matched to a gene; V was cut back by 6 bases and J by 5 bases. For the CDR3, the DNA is TGCGCCAGCACTCTCGGACTAGCGGGAGAAGGGTGGGAAAACATTCAGTACTTC. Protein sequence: CASTLGLAGEGWENIQYF. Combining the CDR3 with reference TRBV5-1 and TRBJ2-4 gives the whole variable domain KAGVTQTPRYLIKTRGQQVTLSCSPISGHRSVSWYQQTPGQGLQFLFEYFSETQRNKGNFPGRFSGRQFSNSRSEMNVSTLELGDSALYLCASTLGLAGEGWENIQYFGAGTRLSVL.

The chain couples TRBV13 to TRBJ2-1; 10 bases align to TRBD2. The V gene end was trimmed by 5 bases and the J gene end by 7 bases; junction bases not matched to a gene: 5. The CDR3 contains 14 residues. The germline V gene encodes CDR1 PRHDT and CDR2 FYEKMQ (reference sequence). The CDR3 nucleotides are TGTGCCAGCAGCCTCCTAGCGGGAGCTAATGAGCAGTTCTTC. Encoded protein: CASSLLAGANEQFF.